This entry lists 11 T cell receptor beta chains sequenced from one sample in a study. TCRdb re-analysed the 5' RACE reads in MiXCR, keeping a single row per CDR3 protein. The sample lists about 40,000 distinct CDR3 sequences, about 19% occurring once. Sequencing was performed on naive CD4+ T cells sorted from a lymph node. Subset of the sample: naive CD4+ T cells, CD4+CD45RA+CD25-. These receptors were obtained from a female donor with breast cancer.

This clonotype was seen more than once but under ten times. A junction boundary mismatches the germline segment, possibly from a read error. The chain employs TRBV6-5 and TRBJ1-1, with D perhaps matching TRBD1 (6 bases). The V gene's germline CDR1 is MNHEY and CDR2 SVGAGI. This CDR3 comprises 15 residues. CDR3 loop: CASTQKPTGITEACF. The CDR3, as DNA: TGTGCCAGCACCCAGAAGCCCACAGGGATCACTGAAGCTTGCTTT.

This chain uses TRBV19 with TRBJ2-2; a possible D gene is TRBD2 (6 bases). Between the trimmed V and J ends, which lost 5 bases and 6 bases, there was a span of 19 bases. The CDR3 length is 16 residues. The V gene's germline CDR1 is LNHDA and CDR2 SQIVND (reference sequence). The chain's CDR3 is CASSSKGGIVAGELFF. CDR3 nucleotide sequence: TGTGCCAGTAGTTCTAAGGGCGGGATAGTCGCCGGGGAGCTGTTTTTT.

This clonotype was counted between two and nine times. The CDR3 is CASSSSNEQFF. DNA for the CDR3: TGTGCCAGCAGCTCCAGCAATGAGCAGTTCTTC. V gene TRBV7-2 combines with J gene TRBJ2-1; D unresolved. Per the germline V gene, CDR1 is SGHTA and CDR2 is FQGNSA. The germline V and J ends were trimmed by 4 bases and 6 bases, with 4 bases remaining between them. This CDR3 is built from 11 residues.

The table lists this clonotype with many counts. The V call is TRBV7-2, the J call TRBJ2-7, with 10 bases identical to TRBD2. Per germline, CDR1 SGHTA and CDR2 FQGNSA. Unmatched junction bases numbered 6, after V lost 4 bases and J lost 3 bases. This CDR3 has 15 residues. The CDR3, as DNA: TGTGCCAGCAGCTCTCCGGGACTAGCGTACTACGAGCAGTACTTC. Its translation is CASSSPGLAYYEQYF.

Many counts were recorded for this clonotype. Here the CDR3 reads CATSREAGHQPQHF. The CDR3 DNA is TGTGCCACCAGCAGAGAGGCAGGGCATCAGCCCCAGCATTTT. The chain is built from TRBV15 and TRBJ1-5; tentatively, D is TRBD1 (5 bases). Germline V gene sequence: CDR1 LNHNV, CDR2 YYDKDF (reference sequence). The V and J ends lost 0 bases and 5 bases respectively, with 8 bases between them. This CDR3 is built from 14 residues.

About this clonotype itself: This likely comes from a read error, as the CDR3 has no conserved phenylalanine or tryptophan at its end. CDR3 sequence reads: CASSLGPTANTEAFL. The DNA of the CDR3 is TGCGCCAGCAGCTTGGGTCCGACTGCGAACACTGAAGCTTTCCTT. The rearrangement uses TRBV5-1 and TRBJ1-1; unclear D gene. V lost 0 bases and J 1 base, leaving 10 bases between the germline ends. This CDR3 contains 15 residues. The V gene's germline CDR1 is SGHRS and CDR2 YFSETQ.

This clonotype was counted ten times or more. The genes are TRBV4-1 and TRBJ2-4; 9 bases map to TRBD1. After removal of 0 bases from V and 16 bases from J, the junction contained 7 bases not matched to a gene. The germline CDR1 and CDR2 sequences are MGHRA and YSYEKL. The CDR3 has 13 residues. CDR3 in DNA: TGCGCCAGCAGCCAAGAGTTTTCGGGACAGGGCTACTTC. Its protein is CASSQEFSGQGYF.

The genes are TRBV12-3 or TRBV12-4 and TRBJ1-1; D is uncertain. Trimming shortened V by 4 bases and J by 2 bases, and 11 bases separated the two germline ends. The CDR3 is made up of 14 amino acids. CDR3 in amino acids: CASSSAAANTEAFF. CDR3 coding DNA: TGTGCCAGCAGTTCCGCGGCAGCAAACACTGAAGCTTTCTTT.

This clonotype was recorded many times. The chain couples TRBV27 to TRBJ2-1; unclear D gene. V gave up 5 bases and J gave up 2 bases, with 1 base separating them. CDR3 length: 11 residues. CDR1 is MNHEY and CDR2 is SMNVEV in the germline V gene (reference sequence). The CDR3: CASSTYNEQFF. The CDR3 nucleotides read TGTGCCAGCAGTACCTACAATGAGCAGTTCTTC.

This rearrangement joins TRBV7-2 to TRBJ1-1, with a tentative D call TRBD1 (5 bases). The CDR3 is 15 amino acids. CDR1 is SGHTA, CDR2 FQGNSA, per germline. The V end lost 1 base, the J end lost 1 base, and 10 bases lay between the germline ends. CDR3 sequence reads: CASSLGPGRNTEAFF. DNA for the CDR3: TGTGCCAGCAGCTTAGGACCAGGGAGGAACACTGAAGCTTTCTTT.

This clonotype has just a few counts. The chain couples TRBV28 to TRBJ1-2; D is uncertain. CDR1 is MDHEN and CDR2 is SYDVKM in the germline V gene. The CDR3 loop spans 12 amino acids. Between the trimmed V and J ends, which lost 7 bases and 8 bases, there was a span of 14 bases. CDR3 DNA: TGTGCCAGCACCCAAGAGTTAGGGGGCTACACCTTC. This codes for CASTQELGGYTF.